Below, 9 T cell receptor beta chains from the same sample are listed, as sequenced in a study of blood T cell repertoires in COVID-19. TCRdb's table, derived via immunoSEQ multiplex PCR, lists solely in-frame clones and lacks some. The sample carries about 180,000 clones, about 91% recorded once. The sample taken for sequencing was peripheral blood. All receptors come from a woman in her twenties or thirties with acute or convalescent COVID-19.

This clone has only one observation. This chain links TRBV18 with TRBJ1-1; TRBD1 agrees at 7 bases. CDR1 KGHSH and CDR2 LQKENI come from the germline V gene. The CDR3 length is 12 residues. The ends lost 6 bases at V and 7 bases at J; junction bases unmatched: 5. CDR3 nucleotides: TGTGCCAGCTCGGCCGGGACAGTTGAAGCTTTCTTT. Its translation is CASSAGTVEAFF.

The sample holds a few counts of this clone. This chain links TRBV30 with TRBJ1-6; D may be TRBD1 (6 bases). This CDR3 spans 15 amino acids. Germline CDR1 GTSNPN, CDR2 SVGIG (reference sequence). V was cut by 6 bases and J by 7 bases, with 19 bases left in between. CDR3 nucleotides: TGTGCCTGCCCACAGGGAGAAAGGAGAAATTCACCCCTCCACTTT. Translated, it gives CACPQGERRNSPLHF.

The chain employs TRBV6-5 and TRBJ2-1, with 10 bases lining up with TRBD2. Germline CDR1 is MNHEY and CDR2 is SVGAGI. The CDR3 contains 13 residues. V dropped 11 bases and J dropped 5; count of bases not matched to a gene: 6. As DNA, the CDR3 is TGTGCCGGCTGGACTAGCGGTCACAATGAGCAGTTCTTC. Translation: CAGWTSGHNEQFF.

V gene TRBV7-9 combines with J gene TRBJ2-5; the match to TRBD2 covers 11 bases. The V and J ends lost 8 bases and 7 bases, in that order; junction bases with no gene match: 9. The germline gives CDR1 SEHNR, CDR2 FQNEAQ (reference sequence). The CDR3 extends over 14 amino acids. Written as DNA, the CDR3 is TGTGCCAGCGATTCGGGCCTAGCGGGAGGGACCCAGTACTTC. Translation gives CASDSGLAGGTQYF. Using reference TRBV7-9 and TRBJ2-5 for the parts outside the CDR3, the full variable domain is DTGVSQNPRHKITKRGQNVTFRCDPISEHNRLYWYRQTLGQGPEFLTYFQNEAQLEKSRLLSDRFSAERPKGSFSTLEIQRTEQGDSAMYLCASDSGLAGGTQYFGPGTRLLVL.

The V gene is TRBV9, the J gene TRBJ1-6; no clear D. CDR1 is SGDLS, CDR2 YYNGEE, per germline. The CDR3 extends over 14 amino acids. Trimming pared 0 bases from V and 8 bases from J, leaving 9 bases between. The CDR3 DNA reads as TGTGCCAGCAGCGTAGCAGGTACAGATTCACCCCTCCACTTT. Amino acid sequence: CASSVAGTDSPLHF. The full variable domain, its missing parts supplied by reference TRBV9 and TRBJ1-6, is DSGVTQTPKHLITATGQRVTLRCSPRSGDLSVYWYQQSLDQGLQFLIQYYNGEERAKGNILERFSAQQFPDLHSELNLSSLELGDSALYFCASSVAGTDSPLHFGNGTRLTVT.

The chain joins TRBV28 to TRBJ2-1; D may be TRBD1 (6 bases). Trimming took 6 bases from V and 4 from J, leaving 13 bases between them. This CDR3 contains 14 residues. From germline, CDR1 is MDHEN and CDR2 SYDVKM. CDR3 in amino acids: CASSLMQGYNEQFF. The CDR3 DNA sequence: TGTGCCAGCAGCCTTATGCAGGGGTACAATGAGCAGTTCTTC.

This chain's CDR3 is CATSDPINTRDSYNEQFF. Here the CDR3 DNA reads TGTGCCACCAGTGATCCTATAAACACCCGGGACAGCTACAATGAGCAGTTCTTC. This chain links TRBV24-1 with TRBJ2-1; TRBD1 matches at 7 bases. This CDR3 comprises 18 residues. V lost 3 bases, J lost 3 bases, and 13 bases stayed unmatched. The germline V gene encodes CDR1 KGHDR and CDR2 SFDVKD.

The chain employs TRBV30 and TRBJ2-2, with a weak D call TRBD2 (6 bases). Germline assignment: CDR1 GTSNPN and CDR2 SVGIG (reference sequence). V lost 4 bases and J 0 bases, leaving 12 bases between the germline ends. The CDR3 length is 15 residues. The CDR3 DNA follows: TGTGCCTGGAACCGGGACTCCTCGAACACCGGGGAGCTGTTTTTT. Translation: CAWNRDSSNTGELFF.

CDR3: CASSLSSDTSSGNTIYF. CDR3 sequence (DNA): TGCGCCAGCAGCTTGTCATCCGACACGAGCTCTGGAAACACCATATATTTT. The V and J genes are TRBV5-1 and TRBJ1-3; D is unresolved. The germline gives CDR1 SGHRS, CDR2 YFSETQ. The CDR3 is 17 amino acids. Trimming left V 1 base short and J 0 bases short, with 14 bases between.